This T cell receptor beta chain was retrieved from a study of control samples from healthy donors and cancer patients. Profiling relied on immunoSEQ multiplex PCR, and the TCRdb table lists in-frame clones only, not all of them. The data show 75,000 to 100,000 clones, about 86% seen once. This CDR3 comprises 16 residues. Germline-derived CDR1 and CDR2 are MGHRA and YSYEKL. The germline V and J ends were trimmed by 6 bases and 0 bases, with 18 bases remaining between them. The sequenced material came from blood. The sequence came from a man aged 25-40 years in good health. The chain links TRBV4-1 to TRBJ2-7; D is perhaps TRBD1 (6 bases). Here the CDR3 reads CASSLTTGSSSYEQYF. CDR3 bases: TGCGCCAGCAGTCTGACGACAGGCTCTTCCTCCTACGAGCAGTACTTC.